This TCR beta chain was observed in a study of OX40 agonist ivuxolimab in advanced cancers. Study overall: Checkpoint inhibitors had been given previously to roughly 36% of patients.

Method: immunoSEQ multiplex PCR; TCRdb's copy keeps in-frame clones and lacks some. The data hold approximately 110,000 clones, with less than 95% observed a single time. With 1 base removed from V and 0 bases from J, the gap between germline ends came to 11 bases. The CDR3 is made up of 16 amino acids. The germline V gene has CDR1 SGHKS and CDR2 YYEKEE (reference sequence). This sequence originates from an adult with an advanced solid tumor such as melanoma, head and neck, liver or kidney cancer. The sample was CD4+ or CD8+ T cells sorted from blood, taken in a trial of the OX40 agonist ivuxolimab. The rearrangement links TRBV5-5 to TRBJ1-3; D ambiguous. DNA of the CDR3: TGTGCCAGCAGCTTGAGGCCGGAGGACTCTGGAAACACCATATATTTT. It codes for CASSLRPEDSGNTIYF.